This T cell receptor (beta chain) comes out of a study of T-cell memory formation after mild COVID-19. TCRdb fed the 5' RACE reads into MiXCR, producing one record per CDR3 protein. The data contain 240,000 or so distinct CDR3 sequences, approximately 9% of them singletons. Germline assignment: CDR1 SGHVS and CDR2 FNYEAQ. The germline V and J ends were trimmed by 5 bases and 5 bases, with 13 bases remaining between them. This CDR3 is 13 amino acids long. What was sequenced was PBMCs or a T cell subset sorted from them (not recorded which). The sequence was collected from a man younger than 35 who had mild COVID-19 (a few samples of this study predate the infection). Cell type and time point are not known. The chain uses TRBV7-6 and TRBJ2-7, with a possible D match to TRBD1 (6 bases). The DNA of the CDR3 is TGTGCCAGCAGCGGTGACAGGCCGGACGAGCAGTACTTC. Its translation: CASSGDRPDEQYF.